Listed below are T cell receptor beta chains from one sample, sequenced in a study of sequential checkpoint blockade in melanoma. The data were produced by immunoSEQ multiplex PCR, yet TCRdb's version contains in-frame clones alone and is incomplete. This sample yields approximately 8,200 clones, of which around 24% are seen a single time; 5% to 7% belongs to the top ten. The sample in question was tumor tissue (inferred from file names), obtained from a patient given nivolumab and ipilimumab in sequence. The receptors originated from a human donor with melanoma. The CDR3 runs from the conserved cysteine through the conserved F or W. D genes are given only for firm matches. Not all rows give a size; the values are once, few, many and, for expanded clones, a class.

d_call	v_call	j_call	clone_size	cdr3_aa	cdr3_nt
NA	TRBV19	TRBJ1-1	NA	CATKTDRRNTEAFF	TGTGCCACTAAAACGGACAGAAGGAACACTGAAGCTTTCTTT
NA	TRBV18	TRBJ1-3	NA	CASRGGGGSGNTIYF	TGTGCCAGCCGTGGCGGCGGGGGCTCTGGAAACACCATATATTTT
TRBD1	TRBV29-1	TRBJ2-7	NA	CSVFGQESSYEQYF	TGCAGCGTCTTCGGACAGGAGAGCTCCTACGAGCAGTACTTC
TRBD2	TRBV15	TRBJ2-7	few	CATSYSGSQYEQYF	TGTGCCACCAGCTATAGCGGGAGTCAATACGAGCAGTACTTC
TRBD2	TRBV4-1	TRBJ2-1	NA	CASSQDTSGIMYEQFF	TGCGCCAGCAGCCAAGATACTAGCGGGATCATGTATGAGCAGTTCTTC
NA	TRBV5-1	TRBJ2-2	once	CASSMTGGGGELFF	TGCGCCAGCAGCATGACAGGTGGTGGCGGGGAGCTGTTTTTT
NA	TRBV9	TRBJ2-3	NA	CASTSGSTDTQYF	TGTGCCAGCACCTCGGGTAGCACAGATACGCAGTATTTT
NA	TRBV11-3	TRBJ2-3	few	CASSGMTSNTDTQYF	TGTGCCAGCAGCGGGATGACATCTAACACAGATACGCAGTATTTT
NA	TRBV5-1	TRBJ1-2	NA	CASSLLDGNYGYTF	TGCGCCAGCAGCTTATTGGACGGTAACTATGGCTACACCTTC
NA	TRBV19	TRBJ1-2	once	CASKPKDSGYGYTF	TGTGCCAGTAAACCGAAGGACTCCGGCTATGGCTACACCTTC
NA	TRBV19	TRBJ1-6	NA	CASRWGQSSYNSPLHF	TGTGCCAGTCGATGGGGTCAGAGCTCCTATAATTCACCCCTCCACTTT
TRBD1	TRBV15	TRBJ2-7	NA	CATSSGDRGSYEQYF	TGTGCCACCAGCAGCGGGGACAGGGGATCCTACGAGCAGTACTTC
NA	TRBV11-3	TRBJ2-7	many	CASSLTGAAYEQYF	TGTGCCAGCAGCTTGACGGGGGCGGCCTACGAGCAGTACTTC
TRBD1	TRBV29-1	TRBJ1-2	NA	CSVEFPRQGCCGYTF	TGCAGCGTTGAATTCCCCAGACAGGGTTGTTGTGGCTACACCTTC
TRBD2	TRBV12-5	TRBJ2-5	few	CASTWGLAGEEYF	TGTGCCAGCACCTGGGGACTAGCGGGGGAAGAGTACTTC
NA	TRBV11-3	TRBJ2-1	medium-sized	CASSENLDYNEQFF	TGTGCCAGCAGCGAAAATCTAGACTACAATGAGCAGTTCTTC
NA	TRBV6-8	TRBJ2-1	few	CASRQTTYNEQFF	TGTGCCAGCCGACAGACTACCTACAATGAGCAGTTCTTC
NA	TRBV14	TRBJ2-7	NA	CASSYTGATKQYF	TGTGCCAGCAGCTACACCGGGGCTACGAAGCAGTACTTC
TRBD2	TRBV30	TRBJ2-1	NA	CAWSSGLAKGEQFF	TGTGCCTGGAGTTCCGGACTAGCGAAGGGTGAGCAGTTCTTC
NA	TRBV28	TRBJ2-7	NA	CASSRVGYEQYF	TGTGCCAGCAGCCGCGTGGGGTACGAGCAGTACTTC
TRBD1	TRBV18	TRBJ1-1	NA	CASSPVQPGQERNTEAFF	TGTGCCAGCTCACCAGTCCAACCGGGACAGGAGAGGAACACTGAAGCTTTCTTT
NA	TRBV6-8	TRBJ2-1	NA	CASSLTRPSDEQFF	TGTGCCAGCAGTTTAACACGCCCGTCCGATGAGCAGTTCTTC
NA	TRBV6-8	TRBJ2-7	medium-sized	CASRRLGGASDEQYF	TGTGCCAGCCGGCGTTTGGGGGGTGCTAGCGACGAGCAGTACTTC
TRBD1	TRBV11-3	TRBJ1-1	many	CASSQQGQGRGEAFF	TGTGCCAGCAGCCAACAGGGACAGGGGAGGGGTGAAGCTTTCTTT
TRBD1	TRBV29-1	TRBJ2-7	NA	CSASGQGAYEQYF	TGCAGCGCCTCGGGACAGGGAGCCTACGAGCAGTACTTC
NA	TRBV6-8	TRBJ1-4	NA	CASRAASGEKLFF	TGTGCCAGCAGGGCCGCGTCGGGAGAAAAACTGTTTTTT
TRBD1	TRBV19	TRBJ2-7	NA	CASSGTGGHEQYF	TGTGCCAGTAGTGGGACAGGGGGCCACGAGCAGTACTTC
NA	TRBV11-3	TRBJ2-6	medium-sized	CASSPEGTGANVLTF	TGTGCCAGCAGCCCGGAGGGGACCGGGGCCAACGTCCTGACTTTC
TRBD1	TRBV18	TRBJ2-7	NA	CASSPPTGGAGEQYF	TGTGCCAGCTCACCACCGACAGGGGGCGCGGGCGAGCAGTACTTC
TRBD1	TRBV28	TRBJ1-2	NA	CASSFRQGALGYTF	TGTGCCAGCAGTTTTCGACAGGGGGCTCTTGGCTACACCTTC
NA	TRBV10-2	TRBJ2-1	NA	CASSGATHNEQFF	TGCGCCAGCAGTGGTGCCACCCACAATGAGCAGTTCTTC